This T cell receptor (beta chain) was profiled in a study of post-analysis software for immune sequencing data. The overall study: Disease trajectories encompassed relapsing-remitting, secondary progressive and progressive-relapsing multiple sclerosis. General study findings and limits: Among multiple sclerosis patients, normalized Chao1 diversity was significantly below that of controls. F measure clustering grouped samples strongly by preparation batch.

TCR beta cDNA libraries had unique molecular identifiers. TCRdb used MiXCR to reprocess the PCR reads, holding one entry per CDR3 protein. The table has roughly 800,000 distinct CDR3 sequences, about 57% seen once; the top ten hold approximately 4.5%. Points on this clonotype: Its target is not known.

Sequencing was performed on blood. This clonotype was sampled from a girl aged 5 to 17 with multiple sclerosis.

The CDR3 reads CSAALKTDSYEQYF. CDR3 in DNA: TGCAGCGCCGCCTTAAAGACCGATTCCTACGAGCAGTACTTC. V usage is TRBV29-1 and J usage is TRBJ2-7; D not resolved. The CDR3 is made up of 14 amino acids. Germline assignment: CDR1 SQVTM and CDR2 ANQGSEA. The V gene lost 7 bases and the J gene lost 1 base, with 17 bases spanning the gap.